These 26 T cell receptor beta chains came from one sample sequenced in a study of beta chain features in type 1 diabetes. The study reverse transcribed the entire isolated RNA, so it sequenced expressed TCRB transcripts. Assay: immunoSEQ multiplex PCR; the TCRdb copy retains only in-frame clones and omits some. Of roughly 400,000 clones in the sample, around 10% were seen once. Notes on the study in general: Researchers report that Type 1 diabetes patients had moderately but significantly shorter TCRB CDR3s across all four CD4+ subsets.

Their recognized antigens are unknown. Sequencing used central memory CD4+ T cells from blood. The source of these receptors is a young man with type 1 diabetes.

CDR3 DNA sequence: TGTGCCAGCAGCTTGGAAAGGCTAAGCGAGACCCAGTACTTC. Its protein is CASSLERLSETQYF. The gene calls are TRBV7-2 and TRBJ2-5; D is unresolved. V shed 3 bases and J shed 5 bases, with 13 bases lying between them. The germline gives CDR1 SGHTA, CDR2 FQGNSA. The CDR3 is 14 residues long.

The gene calls are TRBV19 and TRBJ2-7, with 9 bases aligning to TRBD1. CDR3 size: 14 residues. After removal of 5 bases from V and 5 bases from J, the junction contained 7 bases not matched to a gene. Germline V gene lookup returns CDR1 LNHDA and CDR2 SQIVND (reference sequence). The CDR3: CASSARTGDDEQYF. The CDR3 bases are TGTGCCAGTAGTGCCCGGACAGGGGACGACGAGCAGTACTTC.

This clone was detected many times. This chain uses TRBV10-3 with TRBJ1-1, with D unresolved. With 6 bases removed from V and 3 bases from J, the gap between germline ends came to 8 bases. Germline V gives CDR1 ENHRY, CDR2 SYGVKD. The CDR3 extends over 12 amino acids. The DNA of the CDR3 is TGTGCCATCAGGAACCGCGACACTGAAGCTTTCTTT. It translates to CAIRNRDTEAFF.

The CDR3 reads CSVERGLGTGELFF. CDR3 sequence (DNA): TGCAGCGTTGAAAGGGGACTAGGAACCGGGGAGCTGTTTTTT. The chain has TRBV29-1 and TRBJ2-2; 8 bases are a match to TRBD2. CDR3 length: 14 amino acids. The V gene's germline CDR1 is SQVTM and CDR2 ANQGSEA. The junction had 4 bases not matched to a gene; V was cut back by 2 bases and J by 5 bases.

This clone was observed at least ten times. The chain employs TRBV4-3 and TRBJ2-2, with 7 bases lining up with TRBD2. V was clipped by 0 bases and J by 0 bases; unmatched bases: 7. The CDR3 length is 18 residues. Per germline, CDR1 LGHNA and CDR2 YSLEER. DNA for the CDR3: TGCGCCAGCAGCCAAGAGAGTAGCGGGTTAGCGAACACCGGGGAGCTGTTTTTT. Translation gives CASSQESSGLANTGELFF.

This clone was seen a handful of times. The chain joins TRBV14 to TRBJ2-1; 10 bases map to TRBD2. This CDR3 comprises 16 residues. J was trimmed by 10 bases and V by 1 base; bases with no gene match: 10. Looked up from germline, CDR1 is SGHDN and CDR2 is FVKESK. CDR3 region: CASSQVWLAGVREQFF. The CDR3 nucleotides are TGTGCCAGCAGCCAAGTCTGGCTAGCGGGAGTTCGCGAGCAGTTCTTC.

The chain couples TRBV19 to TRBJ1-2; no clear D. The CDR3 is 15 residues long. The germline V gene encodes CDR1 LNHDA and CDR2 SQIVND (reference sequence). The ends were cut back, 6 bases at V and 7 bases at J, with 21 bases in the middle. The CDR3 protein is CASRLGSTPVGGYTF. The CDR3 region has the DNA TGTGCCAGTAGACTCGGGTCTACTCCGGTGGGTGGCTACACCTTC.

There are a few counts of this clone. This chain joins TRBV7-2 and TRBJ2-3; TRBD2 aligns across 11 bases. The CDR3 runs 18 residues. V shed 3 bases, J shed 3 bases, and the junction held 11 bases outside the gene matches. From germline, CDR1 is SGHTA and CDR2 FQGNSA. The CDR3 region is CASSFLPGRLAGTDTQYF. The CDR3 nucleotides read TGTGCCAGCAGCTTTCTCCCAGGCAGACTAGCGGGGACAGATACGCAGTATTTT.

CDR3 bases: TGCAGCGTTGACGGACCTGGGTCCTACGAGCAGTACTTC. Amino acid sequence: CSVDGPGSYEQYF. The V call is TRBV29-1, the J call TRBJ2-7; the D is unclear. The V and J ends lost 3 bases and 1 base respectively, with 10 bases between them. CDR3 length: 13 amino acids. Germline CDR1 reads SQVTM; CDR2 reads ANQGSEA.

This clone showed up just a few times. The chain has TRBV11-2 and TRBJ2-3; 8 nucleotides match TRBD2. V trimming: 4 bases; J trimming: 12 bases; junction bases outside the gene matches: 6. Germline values: CDR1 SGHAT, CDR2 FQNNGV. The CDR3 has 12 amino acids. CDR3 in DNA: TGTGCCAGCAGCTCCCAGCGGGAGAATCAGTATTTT. Translated: CASSSQRENQYF.

A few counts support this clone. The rearrangement links TRBV11-3 to TRBJ2-4; 7 bases are shared with TRBD1. The germline CDR1 and CDR2 sequences are SGHNT and YENEEA. The CDR3 is 15 amino acids. With V trimmed by 2 bases and J by 4 bases, 5 bases remained unmatched. The CDR3 DNA reads as TGTGCCAGCAGCTTAAGAGGGGGCGGAAAAAACATTCAGTACTTC. Its protein is CASSLRGGGKNIQYF.

This chain links TRBV28 with TRBJ1-1; 10 nucleotides line up with TRBD1. The CDR3 spans 14 residues. Germline V gives CDR1 MDHEN, CDR2 SYDVKM. V was clipped by 5 bases and J by 4 bases; unmatched bases: 4. CDR3 residues: CASSLRDRGTEAFF. CDR3 coding DNA: TGTGCCAGCAGTCTCCGGGACAGGGGCACTGAAGCTTTCTTT. Variable domain in full (rest from reference TRBV28 and TRBJ1-1): DVKVTQSSRYLVKRTGEKVFLECVQDMDHENMFWYRQDPGLGLRLIYFSYDVKMKEKGDIPEGYSVSREKKERFSLILESASTNQTSMYLCASSLRDRGTEAFFGQGTRLTVV.

The CDR3, as DNA: TGTGCCAGCAGCCCTCAAGGATCTATCAATGAGCAGTTCTTC. Protein product: CASSPQGSINEQFF. The J gene is TRBJ2-1, the V gene TRBV21-1. TRBV21-1 is designated a pseudogene. The CDR3 consists of 14 residues.

This clone was detected a few times. This chain connects TRBV5-1 to TRBJ1-1; D not certain. The CDR3 totals 14 residues. V was clipped by 3 bases and J by 4 bases, with 13 bases between them. The germline V gene encodes CDR1 SGHRS and CDR2 YFSETQ. The DNA of the CDR3 is TGCGCCAGCAGCTATGGAGTCTCGGGCACTGAAGCTTTCTTT. It encodes CASSYGVSGTEAFF.

This clone was seen more than once but under ten times. The V call is TRBV29-1, the J call TRBJ1-1; tentatively, D is TRBD1 (6 bases). Germline CDR1 reads SQVTM; CDR2 reads ANQGSEA. The CDR3 spans 13 residues. With 5 bases removed from V and 1 base from J, the gap between germline ends came to 11 bases. CDR3 in amino acids: CSVMGASNTEAFF. In DNA, the CDR3 is TGCAGCGTTATGGGGGCCTCGAACACTGAAGCTTTCTTT. The full variable domain, in which reference TRBV29-1 and TRBJ1-1 provide the parts outside the CDR3, is SAVISQKPSRDICQRGTSLTIQCQVDSQVTMMFWYRQQPGQSLTLIATANQGSEATYESGFVIDKFPISRPNLTFSTLTVSNMSPEDSSIYLCSVMGASNTEAFFGQGTRLTVV.

This clone was recorded at least ten times. The chain couples TRBV27 to TRBJ1-4; unclear D gene. Germline CDR1 reads MNHEY; CDR2 reads SMNVEV (reference sequence). The CDR3 contains 13 residues. Trimming left V 6 bases short and J 8 bases short, with 13 bases between. CDR3 loop: CASSGPHQEKLFF. Here the CDR3 DNA reads TGTGCCAGCAGCGGGCCCCACCAAGAAAAACTGTTTTTT.

The J gene is TRBJ2-3, the V gene TRBV28; tentatively, D is TRBD2 (6 bases). The V gene lost 6 bases and the J gene lost 1 base, with 14 bases spanning the gap. CDR1 and CDR2 (germline): MDHEN, SYDVKM. The CDR3 runs 15 residues. CDR3 nucleotides: TGTGCCAGCAGCTCGCCGGGACTCCGCACAGATACGCAGTATTTT. Its protein is CASSSPGLRTDTQYF.

The rearrangement joins TRBV18 to TRBJ2-7; TRBD1 aligns across 8 bases. Trimming at V came to 3 bases and at J to 4 bases, leaving 8 bases not matched to a gene. The CDR3 extends over 15 amino acids. The germline V gene encodes CDR1 KGHSH and CDR2 LQKENI. The CDR3 nucleotides read TGTGCCAGCTCACCCAGACAGGGGACCTTTTACGAGCAGTACTTC. Amino acid sequence: CASSPRQGTFYEQYF.

In its sample, this clone was seen many times. The genes are TRBV19 and TRBJ1-5; 11 positions agree with TRBD1. Trimming at V came to 8 bases and at J to 13 bases, leaving 7 bases not matched to a gene. This CDR3 is 12 amino acids long. Germline V CDR1 and CDR2: LNHDA, SQIVND (reference sequence). The CDR3 region has the DNA TGTGCCAGTGGACAGGGGGCCCAAGCACAGCATTTT. This translates into CASGQGAQAQHF. The complete variable domain, with remaining parts taken from reference TRBV19 and TRBJ1-5, reads DGGITQSPKYLFRKEGQNVTLSCEQNLNHDAMYWYRQDPGQGLRLIYYSQIVNDFQKGDIAEGYSVSREKKESFPLTVTSAQKNPTAFYLCASGQGAQAQHFGDGTRLSIL.

This chain joins TRBV14 and TRBJ2-5, with 11 bases that match TRBD1. Germline CDR1 reads SGHDN; CDR2 reads FVKESK. The CDR3 loop spans 15 amino acids. Trimming took 3 bases from V and 4 from J; bases not matched to a gene: 4. In DNA form, the CDR3 reads TGTGCCAGCAGCCAGGACAGGGGGCCGGGAGAGACCCAGTACTTC. It codes for CASSQDRGPGETQYF.

The chain uses TRBV19 and TRBJ1-5; D remains unclear. CDR3 length equals 15 residues. V was clipped by 7 bases and J by 0 bases, with 13 bases between them. Germline V gene data show CDR1 as LNHDA and CDR2 as SQIVND (reference sequence). CDR3 coding DNA: TGTGCCAGTACCACGGTTGGAAATAGCAATCAGCCCCAGCATTTT. Its translation is CASTTVGNSNQPQHF.

The chain recombines TRBV7-2 with TRBJ1-2; 9 bases agree with TRBD1. Germline CDR1 is SGHTA and CDR2 is FQGNSA. CDR3 size: 15 residues. Unmatched junction bases numbered 5, after V lost 3 bases and J lost 3 bases. The CDR3 nucleotides are TGTGCCAGCAGCTTGGCACAGGGGGCCTACTATGGCTACACCTTC. It translates to CASSLAQGAYYGYTF.

This clone was seen only a few times. V usage is TRBV18 and J usage is TRBJ2-1; D gene ambiguous. Trimming shortened V by 8 bases and J by 3 bases, and 8 bases separated the two germline ends. Germline V gene data show CDR1 as KGHSH and CDR2 as LQKENI. The CDR3 has 12 residues. In nucleotides, the CDR3 is TGTGCCAGCACAGAGAGCTACAATGAGCAGTTCTTC. Protein: CASTESYNEQFF. The whole variable domain, remainder taken from reference TRBV18 and TRBJ2-1, is NAGVMQNPRHLVRRRGQEARLRCSPMKGHSHVYWYRQLPEEGLKFMVYLQKENIIDESGMPKERFSAEFPKEGPSILRIQQVVRGDSAAYFCASTESYNEQFFGPGTRLTVL.

Only a few counts were recorded for this clone. The chain recombines TRBV21-1 with TRBJ2-5; the table assigns TRBD2, which was not confirmed against the DNA. TRBV21-1 is marked as a pseudogene. The CDR3 sequence is 17 residues long. CDR3: CASSKATRTPPTETQYF. CDR3 DNA: TGTGCCAGCAGCAAAGCAACCCGCACTCCACCAACGGAGACCCAGTACTTC.

This clone came up a few times. The chain employs TRBV2 and TRBJ2-1; 9 bases are shared with TRBD1. Germline V gene sequence: CDR1 SNHLY, CDR2 FYNNEI. The CDR3 runs 13 residues. V lost 8 bases and J lost 9; bases outside the gene matches: 8. The CDR3 DNA sequence: TGTGCCAGCGCCGGGACAGGGTTTATTGAGCAGTTCTTC. Translated, it gives CASAGTGFIEQFF.

The chain couples TRBV28 to TRBJ1-3; D is unclear. CDR3 size: 13 residues. Looked up from germline, CDR1 is MDHEN and CDR2 is SYDVKM. Trimming cost V 4 bases and J 0 bases, with 4 bases left between them. CDR3 in DNA: TGTGCCAGCAGTTACGTCTCTGGAAACACCATATATTTT. The encoded protein is CASSYVSGNTIYF.